The 20 T cell receptor beta chains below were found in one sample sequenced in a study of identical twins. TCRdb passed the 5' RACE reads through MiXCR, listing each CDR3 protein once. This table holds about 900,000 distinct CDR3 sequences, over 9% found once. These records were also assigned to another study, of yellow fever vaccine responses in identical twins.

Sequenced sample: PBMCs. These receptors came from a young woman in good health.

The chain combines TRBV12-3 or TRBV12-4 with TRBJ1-5, with D possibly matching TRBD1 (6 bases). V gave up 6 bases and J gave up 6 bases, with 15 bases separating them. The CDR3 has 14 residues. CDR3 DNA: TGTGCCAGCAGCTTCCCGGGGGCTTTTCAGCCCCAGCATTTT. It encodes CASSFPGAFQPQHF.

This clonotype occurred a few times. This CDR3 is CASSPPITRDSTDTQYF. The CDR3, as DNA: TGTGCCAGCAGTCCGCCCATTACTAGAGACAGCACAGATACGCAGTATTTT. This rearrangement joins TRBV27 to TRBJ2-3; TRBD2 might be the D (5 bases). The CDR3 is 17 amino acids. The V gene's germline CDR1 is MNHEY and CDR2 SMNVEV (reference sequence). V lost 5 bases to trimming and J lost 0 bases, with 18 bases between them.

V usage is TRBV4-2 and J usage is TRBJ2-3, with 10 bases lining up with TRBD2. From germline, CDR1 is LGHNA and CDR2 YNFKEQ. The CDR3 consists of 15 residues. With V trimmed by 4 bases and J by 11 bases, 12 bases remained unmatched. CDR3 in DNA: TGTGCCAGCAGCCCCGGACTAGCGGAGGGGGGGGTGCAGTATTTT. Translated: CASSPGLAEGGVQYF.

This clonotype has at least ten counts. This rearrangement joins TRBV6-5 to TRBJ2-1; D is unclear. The CDR3 runs 15 residues. Germline-derived CDR1 and CDR2 are MNHEY and SVGAGI. V lost 4 bases, J lost 0 bases, and 10 bases lay in between. The CDR3 is CASSSLVSSYNEQFF. The CDR3 bases are TGTGCCAGCAGTTCTTTAGTCAGCTCCTACAATGAGCAGTTCTTC.

J is TRBJ1-2 and V is TRBV7-9; D perhaps matches TRBD1 (6 bases). CDR1 and CDR2 (germline): SEHNR, FQNEAQ (reference sequence). There are 16 residues in the CDR3. V was pared by 3 bases and J by 2 bases, with 16 bases between. In DNA, the CDR3 is TGTGCCAGCAGCTTCCCCCGCTGGGACAACAACTATGGCTACACCTTC. This codes for CASSFPRWDNNYGYTF. The whole variable domain, remainder taken from reference TRBV7-9 and TRBJ1-2, is DTGVSQNPRHKITKRGQNVTFRCDPISEHNRLYWYRQTLGQGPEFLTYFQNEAQLEKSRLLSDRFSAERPKGSFSTLEIQRTEQGDSAMYLCASSFPRWDNNYGYTFGSGTRLTVV.

CDR3 nucleotide sequence: TGCAGTGCTAGAAAGACAGGGGGAACTAATGAAAAACTGTTTTTT. Protein product: CSARKTGGTNEKLFF. The V call is TRBV20-1, the J call TRBJ1-4; TRBD1 matches 9 bases. The CDR3 covers 15 residues. Trimming took 2 bases from V and 1 from J; bases not matched to a gene: 2. From germline, CDR1 is DFQATT and CDR2 SNEGSKA (reference sequence).

This clonotype was counted many times. V usage is TRBV12-3 or TRBV12-4 and J usage is TRBJ1-2; possible D gene TRBD1, 5 bases. The CDR3 covers 13 residues. V was trimmed by 5 bases and J by 8 bases, leaving 15 bases between them. The CDR3 DNA reads TGTGCCAGCAGTAGATCCAGGGTCTCCGGCTACACCTTC. Translation: CASSRSRVSGYTF.

The genes are TRBV6-2 or TRBV6-3 and TRBJ1-5; D uncertain. Trimming removed 5 bases at V and 6 bases at J, with 8 bases between. From germline, CDR1 is MNHEY and CDR2 SVGEGT. The CDR3 loop spans 12 amino acids. The CDR3 loop is CASSKVGQPQHF. CDR3 bases: TGTGCCAGCAGTAAAGTGGGTCAGCCCCAGCATTTT.

This clonotype was detected a few times. The J gene is TRBJ2-5, the V gene TRBV7-9; 7 bases match TRBD1. The CDR3 runs 17 residues. Germline CDR1 is SEHNR and CDR2 is FQNEAQ (reference sequence). Losses at the gene ends were 0 bases for V and 1 base for J; bases not matched to a gene: 8. The CDR3 DNA reads as TGTGCCAGCAGCTTAGCGCAGGCAGGGGGTAGCCAAGAGACCCAGTACTTC. Protein: CASSLAQAGGSQETQYF.

The chain recombines TRBV15 with TRBJ2-3; 9 nucleotides agree with TRBD2. This CDR3 contains 16 residues. Trimming cost V 5 bases and J 4 bases; bases outside gene matches: 10. The germline V gene encodes CDR1 LNHNV and CDR2 YYDKDF (reference sequence). CDR3 in amino acids: CATSGRGGGGSDTQYF. The CDR3 DNA is TGTGCCACCAGCGGGCGCGGGGGGGGTGGCTCAGATACGCAGTATTTT.

This clonotype was counted only a few times. This chain links TRBV2 with TRBJ1-4, with D tentatively TRBD1 (6 bases). This CDR3 spans 14 amino acids. Trimming took off 7 bases at V and 8 bases at J, with 17 bases between the two ends. Germline assignment: CDR1 SNHLY and CDR2 FYNNEI. The CDR3 DNA reads TGTGCCAGCACCGGGGGCGGGGGGGCGGAAAAACTGTTTTTT. It translates to CASTGGGGAEKLFF.

This chain uses TRBV18 with TRBJ2-5, with unresolved D. V gave up 3 bases and J gave up 2 bases, with 10 bases separating them. The CDR3 extends over 14 amino acids. Looked up from germline, CDR1 is KGHSH and CDR2 is LQKENI. The CDR3 loop is CASSPPVTQETQYF. The DNA of the CDR3 is TGTGCCAGCTCACCTCCGGTAACTCAAGAGACCCAGTACTTC.

The chain links TRBV5-7 to TRBJ2-2; 10 nucleotides line up with TRBD2. TRBV5-7 is an open reading frame, and its role is uncertain. The V segment lost 6 bases and the J segment 6 bases; nucleotides outside the gene matches: 5. The CDR3 contains 14 residues. For the CDR3, the DNA is TGTGCCAGCAACCAACTAGCGGGGCCCGGGGAGCTGTTTTTT. Its protein is CASNQLAGPGELFF.

This clonotype was detected a few times. This chain uses TRBV18 with TRBJ2-1, with 7 positions matching TRBD2. This CDR3 spans 16 amino acids. Germline V gives CDR1 KGHSH, CDR2 LQKENI. The V gene end was trimmed by 4 bases and the J gene end by 2 bases; junction bases not matched to a gene: 8. The CDR3 DNA sequence: TGTGCCAGCTCACGGGGTAGCGGGTCTCCCTACAATGAGCAGTTCTTC. It is translated as CASSRGSGSPYNEQFF.

This clonotype was observed a few times. The J gene is TRBJ2-1, the V gene TRBV9; 12 bases are shared with TRBD1. Germline-derived CDR1 and CDR2 are SGDLS and YYNGEE. The ends lost 4 bases at V and 10 bases at J; junction bases unmatched: 9. This CDR3 region has 15 residues. CDR3 protein: CASSYRDRGRWEQFF. The CDR3 DNA sequence: TGTGCCAGCAGCTATAGGGACAGGGGGCGGTGGGAGCAGTTCTTC.

In its sample, this clonotype was seen a few times. The chain couples TRBV6-5 to TRBJ1-1; the D is unclear. Deletions cut 2 bases from V and 0 bases from J, with 10 bases between. This CDR3 has 15 residues. Germline V CDR1 and CDR2: MNHEY, SVGAGI. CDR3 sequence reads: CASSYRLGMNTEAFF. The CDR3, as DNA: TGTGCCAGCAGTTACCGCCTTGGCATGAACACTGAAGCTTTCTTT.

The CDR3 sequence is CASSAGVTGTDTQYF. CDR3 bases: TGTGCCAGCAGCGCGGGGGTAACTGGCACAGATACGCAGTATTTT. The chain uses TRBV9 and TRBJ2-3; D possibly corresponds to TRBD2 (6 bases). CDR1 and CDR2 from the germline V gene are SGDLS and YYNGEE. The CDR3 has 15 amino acids. Trimming removed 3 bases from V and 1 base from J, with 12 bases in between.

The V and J genes are TRBV7-9 and TRBJ2-7; D not resolved. This CDR3 region has 15 residues. Germline V gives CDR1 SEHNR, CDR2 FQNEAQ (reference sequence). The V and J ends lost 5 bases and 2 bases respectively, with 16 bases between them. For the CDR3, the DNA is TGTGCCAGCAGCCAAAGCAGTCAGCGCCCCTACGAGCAGTACTTC. This translates into CASSQSSQRPYEQYF.

This sequence joins TRBV5-1 and TRBJ2-5; no clear D gene. V lost 5 bases and J 1 base, leaving 15 bases between the germline ends. Germline V gene lookup returns CDR1 SGHRS and CDR2 YFSETQ. The CDR3 is made up of 15 amino acids. The CDR3 region is CASRQSISPQETQYF. As DNA, the CDR3 is TGCGCCAGCAGACAGTCAATAAGCCCCCAAGAGACCCAGTACTTC.

This clonotype was observed many times. The J gene is TRBJ2-2, the V gene TRBV2, with D possibly matching TRBD2 (5 bases). The germline V gene encodes CDR1 SNHLY and CDR2 FYNNEI. The germline V and J ends were trimmed by 6 bases and 4 bases, with 9 bases remaining between them. The CDR3 has 13 amino acids. CDR3 residues: CASRLVSTGELFF. The DNA for the CDR3 is TGTGCCAGCAGACTAGTGAGCACCGGGGAGCTGTTTTTT.